These T cell receptor beta chains were read from a single sample in a study of molecular identifiers for immune sequencing clone quantification. TCRdb independently ran MiXCR on the PCR reads; one entry per CDR3 protein. The sample lists some 88,000 distinct CDR3 sequences, approximately 22% seen once, with 1.1% in the top ten. The sample taken for sequencing was naive CD8+ T cells from blood, with Jurkat cell RNA spiked in. The receptors here all came from a human donor in good health. Some libraries in this study had Jurkat cell RNA spiked in. Both conserved end residues are part of each CDR3. Each record gives: clone size, J gene, V gene, D gene, CDR3 length, CDR3 protein, CDR3 DNA. D genes are given only for firm matches. Clone sizes are given selectively: once, few, many, or a class where the clone is expanded.

>many|TRBJ1-5|TRBV29-1|-|13
CSVEGVVNQPQHF
TGCAGCGTTGAGGGTGTAGTCAATCAGCCCCAGCATTTT
>many|TRBJ2-7|TRBV11-2|TRBD2|14
CASGLREGRWEQYF
TGTGCCAGCGGCTTGCGGGAGGGCCGGTGGGAGCAGTACTTC
>-|TRBJ2-2|TRBV25-1|-|13
CASSAGYTGELFF
TGTGCCAGCAGTGCCGGATACACCGGGGAGCTGTTTTTT
>-|TRBJ1-1|TRBV13|-|15
CASSLRQAQASEASF
TGTGCCAGCAGCTTAAGACAGGCCCAAGCGAGTGAAGCTTCCTTT
>many|TRBJ1-2|TRBV7-2|TRBD1|15
CASSSRQGSNYGYTF
TGTGCCAGCAGCTCCAGACAGGGGTCCAACTATGGCTACACCTTC
>many|TRBJ1-5|TRBV28|-|17
CASSFTPARGGGQPQHF
TGTGCCAGCAGTTTTACTCCCGCGAGGGGAGGAGGTCAGCCCCAGCATTTT
>many|TRBJ1-2|TRBV15|-|15
CATSALGGSNYGYTF
TGTGCCACCAGCGCCCTAGGCGGCAGCAACTATGGCTACACCTTC
>many|TRBJ2-7|TRBV7-3|TRBD2|15
CASSRTGTSDHEQYF
TGTGCCAGCAGCCGAACCGGGACTAGCGACCACGAGCAGTACTTC
>many|TRBJ2-3|TRBV11-2|TRBD2|16
CASSLAGTSVFDTQYF
TGTGCCAGCAGCTTAGCCGGGACTAGCGTTTTTGATACGCAGTATTTT
>many|TRBJ2-3|TRBV11-2|-|14
CASSLVSAPDTQYF
TGTGCCAGCAGCCTAGTTTCTGCCCCAGATACGCAGTATTTT
>many|TRBJ2-5|TRBV14|-|17
CASSQDSGVLYQETQYF
TGTGCCAGCAGCCAAGATTCAGGGGTCCTGTACCAAGAGACCCAGTACTTC
>-|TRBJ2-5|TRBV6-5|-|14
CASRGSVYQETQYF
TGTGCCAGCAGAGGCTCAGTTTACCAAGAGACCCAGTACTTC
>many|TRBJ1-5|TRBV5-1|-|14
CASSLEGSDQPQHF
TGCGCCAGCAGCTTGGAGGGGTCGGATCAGCCCCAGCATTTT
>-|TRBJ1-1|TRBV4-1|TRBD1|17
CASGQRGQGALNTEAFF
TGCGCCAGCGGCCAGAGGGGACAGGGGGCACTGAACACTGAAGCTTTCTTC
>many|TRBJ2-1|TRBV4-3|TRBD1|20
CASSQDRSWEQGANYNEQFF
TGCGCCAGCAGCCAAGATCGGTCATGGGAACAGGGGGCGAATTACAATGAGCAGTTCTTC
>many|TRBJ2-2|TRBV28|TRBD2|16
CASSLLAGVQTGELFF
TGTGCCAGCAGTTTGTTAGCGGGAGTACAGACCGGGGAGCTGTTTTTT
>many|TRBJ2-3|TRBV7-9|-|16
CASRPSPSASTDTQYF
TGTGCCAGCAGACCTTCTCCCTCAGCCAGCACAGATACGCAGTATTTT
>few|TRBJ2-7|TRBV11-2|-|14
CASSLTGAPYEQYF
TGTGCCAGCAGCTTAACGGGGGCCCCCTACGAGCAGTACTTC
>few|TRBJ2-7|TRBV18|-|13
CASSPPGRREQYF
TGTGCCAGCTCACCACCGGGGCGTAGGGAGCAGTACTTC
>many|TRBJ1-5|TRBV28|TRBD1|15
CASSLSGQGSQPQHF
TGTGCCAGCAGTTTATCCGGACAGGGCAGTCAGCCCCAGCATTTT
>many|TRBJ2-4|TRBV5-4|TRBD1|11
CASRQGQIQYF
TGTGCCAGCAGGCAGGGACAGATTCAGTACTTC
>many|TRBJ2-2|TRBV6-5|-|12
CASSSTTGELFF
TGTGCCTCCTCCAGTACCACCGGGGAGCTGTTTTTT
>many|TRBJ1-1|TRBV7-2|-|15
CASSLDDRIYTEAFF
TGTGCCAGCAGCTTAGACGACAGAATATACACTGAAGCTTTCTTT
>many|TRBJ2-3|TRBV29-1|-|14
CSVDWGPGGDTQYF
TGCAGCGTTGATTGGGGTCCCGGGGGAGATACGCAGTATTTT
>many|TRBJ2-7|TRBV7-2|-|14
CASSSRDPVYEQYF
TGTGCCAGCAGCTCCCGGGATCCAGTATACGAGCAGTACTTC
>many|TRBJ1-5|TRBV5-1|TRBD1|16
CASSQGQGGSYDPQHF
TGCGCCAGCAGCCAGGGACAGGGGGGATCATATGACCCCCAGCATTTT
>-|TRBJ1-1|TRBV9|TRBD1|14
CASSGTGWNTEAFF
TGTGCCAGCAGCGGGACAGGGTGGAACACTGAAGCTTTCTTT
>many|TRBJ2-3|TRBV7-9|TRBD2|16
CASSFGVSGGLDTQYF
TGTGCCAGCAGCTTCGGGGTTTCGGGAGGGCTGGATACGCAGTATTTT
>many|TRBJ2-1|TRBV11-2|TRBD2|15
CASSLAGGSYNEQFF
TGTGCCAGCAGCTTAGCGGGGGGCTCCTACAATGAGCAGTTCTTC
>many|TRBJ2-7|TRBV4-2|TRBD2|15
CASSQETSGPYEQYF
TGTGCCAGCAGCCAAGAAACTAGCGGTCCCTACGAGCAGTACTTC
>many|TRBJ2-3|TRBV7-2|TRBD2|19
CASSQSLGTSGGAGDTQYF
TGTGCCAGCAGCCAGAGCCTGGGGACTAGCGGGGGGGCCGGAGATACGCAGTATTTT
>many|TRBJ1-5|TRBV25-1|-|15
CASSPLGGGPQPQHF
TGTGCCAGCAGTCCGCTGGGGGGGGGACCCCAGCCCCAGCATTTT
>-|TRBJ2-6|TRBV27|-|16
CASSLIGLSGANVLTF
TGTGCCAGCAGCTTGATCGGGCTCTCTGGGGCCAACGTCCTGACTTTC
>-|TRBJ2-7|TRBV7-9|-|13
CASSPPSDYEQYF
TGTGCCAGCAGCCCCCCGTCCGACTACGAGCAGTACTTC
>-|TRBJ1-2|TRBV27|-|11
CASRGLYGYTF
TGTGCCAGCAGGGGGTTGTATGGCTACACCTTC
>many|TRBJ1-1|TRBV18|-|15
CASSPYGGDGTEAFF
TGTGCCAGCTCACCATACGGGGGCGATGGCACTGAAGCTTTCTTT
>many|TRBJ2-1|TRBV7-2|TRBD2|16
CASSPVAGSSYNEQFF
TGTGCCAGCAGCCCAGTAGCGGGTAGCTCCTACAATGAGCAGTTCTTC
>-|TRBJ2-3|TRBV30|TRBD2|15
CAWTLTSRGTDTQYF
TGTGCCTGGACCCTGACTAGCAGGGGCACAGATACGCAGTATTTT
>few|TRBJ1-2|TRBV4-1|TRBD1|17
CASSQAGTGFLEDGYTF
TGCGCCAGCAGCCAAGCCGGGACAGGGTTCCTGGAGGATGGCTACACCTTC
>many|TRBJ2-1|TRBV29-1|TRBD1|14
CSVDGQGWDNEQFF
TGCAGCGTTGATGGACAGGGTTGGGACAATGAGCAGTTCTTC
>once|TRBJ2-1|TRBV2|-|11
CASSALWEQFF
TGTGCCAGCAGTGCCCTCTGGGAGCAGTTCTTC
>-|TRBJ1-5|TRBV19|-|13
CASSLGARQPQHF
TGTGCCAGCTCCCTTGGGGCGAGGCAGCCCCAGCATTTT